A selection of T cell receptor beta chains follows, all from one sample in a study of regulatory T cells in long-lasting Graves disease. TCRdb analysed the multiplex PCR reads with MiXCR anew, one entry per CDR3 protein. The table records about 440,000 distinct CDR3 sequences, about 16% of them present only once. The sample also formed part of further work on T cells in Graves' hyperthyroidism and ophthalmopathy.

The sample was peripheral blood mononuclear cells (PBMCs), taken at new diagnosis, from a patient treated with antithyroid drugs. Source of these receptors: a woman aged 25 to 39 with Graves disease. CDR3s include the opening cysteine and the closing phenylalanine or tryptophan. D genes are given only for firm matches. Some rows mark clone size as missing; the rest say once, few, many or name a class of expanded clone.

CDR3 protein | CDR3 DNA | J gene | CDR3 length | D gene | clone size | V gene
CASTQTGLNQETQYF | TGTGCCAGCACCCAAACCGGACTCAACCAAGAGACCCAGTACTTC | TRBJ2-5 | 15 | - | many | TRBV6-1
CASTGQGIDQPQHF | TGTGCCAGCACCGGACAGGGGATAGACCAGCCCCAGCATTTT | TRBJ1-5 | 14 | TRBD1 | many | TRBV18
CASSPYFSGTANYGYTF | TGTGCCAGCAGCCCATACTTCTCCGGGACGGCTAACTATGGCTACACCTTC | TRBJ1-2 | 17 | - | many | TRBV27
CASSLGTGSSTDTQYF | TGTGCCAGCAGCTTAGGGACAGGGTCTAGCACAGATACGCAGTATTTT | TRBJ2-3 | 16 | TRBD1 | many | TRBV7-2
CASRLSLDLEAFF | TGTGCCAGCAGACTATCATTGGATTTAGAAGCTTTCTTT | TRBJ1-1 | 13 | - | few | TRBV5-6
CASSYPHGTGDWRNTEAFF | TGTGCCAGCAGTTACCCGCACGGGACAGGGGACTGGCGGAACACTGAAGCTTTCTTT | TRBJ1-1 | 19 | TRBD1 | many | TRBV6-5
CSVDGLAHSTDTQYF | TGCAGCGTGGATGGACTAGCCCACAGCACAGATACGCAGTATTTT | TRBJ2-3 | 15 | TRBD2 | many | TRBV29-1
CASTYGTSGKGVAYNEQFF | TGTGCCAGCACCTACGGGACTAGCGGTAAAGGGGTCGCCTACAATGAGCAGTTCTTC | TRBJ2-1 | 19 | TRBD2 | many | TRBV6-1
CASSPRDRNEQFF | TGTGCCAGCAGCCCCCGAGACAGGAATGAGCAGTTCTTC | TRBJ2-1 | 13 | - | many | TRBV3-1
CASSRKGLATGELFF | TGTGCCAGCAGCCGAAAGGGACTAGCCACCGGGGAGCTGTTTTTT | TRBJ2-2 | 15 | TRBD2 | many | TRBV12-3/TRBV12-4
CASSPARGRGRNEQFF | TGTGCCAGCAGCCCTGCGCGGGGCAGGGGAAGGAATGAGCAGTTCTTC | TRBJ2-1 | 16 | - | many | TRBV7-2
CASMVGGRSYGYTF | TGTGCCAGTATGGTGGGGGGCCGCTCCTATGGCTACACCTTC | TRBJ1-2 | 14 | - | - | TRBV19
CASSLVLGQGTHGHYEQYF | TGTGCCAGCAGCTTAGTCCTGGGACAGGGTACCCACGGACATTACGAGCAGTACTTC | TRBJ2-7 | 19 | TRBD1 | - | TRBV11-2
CASSFPDTAWQVTQYF | TGTGCCAGCAGTTTTCCGGACACGGCCTGGCAAGTAACCCAGTACTTC | TRBJ2-5 | 16 | - | many | TRBV28
CASTLAGETEAFF | TGTGCCAGCACCCTGGCTGGTGAAACTGAAGCTTTCTTT | TRBJ1-1 | 13 | - | many | TRBV28
CASSGRGEQYF | TGTGCCAGCAGTGGCCGGGGGGAGCAGTACTTC | TRBJ2-7 | 11 | - | many | TRBV12-3/TRBV12-4
CSTSGGGYEQYF | TGCAGTACCTCAGGAGGAGGCTACGAGCAGTACTTC | TRBJ2-7 | 12 | - | many | TRBV20-1
CASSDTGGGSYEQYF | TGTGCCAGCAGTGACACAGGGGGAGGGTCCTACGAGCAGTACTTC | TRBJ2-7 | 15 | - | many | TRBV2
CASRWDSREVNTQYF | TGTGCCAGCAGATGGGACAGCCGGGAGGTGAATACGCAGTATTTT | TRBJ2-3 | 15 | - | many | TRBV11-2
CAISESLASTDTQYF | TGTGCCATCAGTGAGTCCCTGGCAAGCACAGATACGCAGTATTTT | TRBJ2-3 | 15 | - | few | TRBV10-3
CASSLRQGGIYGYTF | TGTGCCAGCAGTTTACGCCAGGGGGGTATCTATGGCTACACCTTC | TRBJ1-2 | 15 | TRBD1 | - | TRBV2
CASSQSPLVSGDTEAFF | TGTGCCAGCTCCCAATCCCCCCTTGTGAGTGGGGACACTGAAGCTTTCTTT | TRBJ1-1 | 17 | - | - | TRBV18
CSVNSGSYETQYF | TGCAGCGTAAATAGCGGGAGTTACGAGACCCAGTACTTC | TRBJ2-5 | 13 | TRBD2 | - | TRBV29-1
CASSNQRAYNEQFF | TGTGCCAGCAGTAACCAGCGGGCCTACAATGAGCAGTTCTTC | TRBJ2-1 | 14 | - | many | TRBV27
CSAPGLAGSYTQYF | TGCAGTGCTCCGGGACTAGCGGGATCTTATACGCAGTATTTT | TRBJ2-3 | 14 | TRBD2 | many | TRBV20-1
CASGFSGRNTQYF | TGTGCTAGTGGTTTTAGCGGGAGAAATACGCAGTATTTT | TRBJ2-3 | 13 | TRBD2 | many | TRBV12-5
CASSQARGPAEKLFF | TGTGCCAGCAGCCAAGCCAGGGGGCCGGCTGAAAAACTGTTTTTT | TRBJ1-4 | 15 | TRBD1 | few | TRBV14